This TCR beta chain originates from a study of shared clonotypes between healthy human individuals. The overall study: The study used three CD4 naive, three CD4 memory, two CD8 naive and one CD8 memory plate per donor. Points from the study as a whole: Shared clonotypes across all four donors exceeded non-shared ones in generation probability. Relative to memory subsets, naive subsets generally showed larger estimated richness.

Germline assignment: CDR1 MNHNS and CDR2 SASEGT. The CDR3 is 15 amino acids. V lost 4 bases and J lost 3; bases outside the gene matches: 7. Remarks on this clone: The antigen remains undetermined.

Here immunoSEQ multiplex PCR was the method, and the copy in TCRdb shows in-frame clones only, minus some. The sample has over a million clones, around 78% seen once; the top ten hold under 0.65%. The rearrangement uses TRBV6-1 and TRBJ2-7; 9 positions match TRBD1. Sequenced sample: memory CD4+ T cells from PBMCs. The sample's subset: CD45RA-negative fraction. The receptor comes from a man younger than 35 in good health. Some clones in this sample may be carry-over from other donors' samples. The CDR3 DNA sequence: TGTGCCAGCAGTGCAACCGGGACAGGGTTCTACGAGCAGTACTTC. This sequence encodes CASSATGTGFYEQYF.